These T cell receptor beta chains were read from a single sample in a study of cytomegalovirus exposure and HLA in healthy donors. Profiled with immunoSEQ multiplex PCR; TCRdb holds only in-frame clones, not every one. The data contain a few hundred thousand clones, roughly 88% of them seen just once; the ten biggest clones take up over 13%. Sequencing input: PBMCs. Receptors were obtained from a woman aged 30 to 39 in good health and CMV-seropositive. The CDR3 runs from the conserved cysteine through the conserved F or W. The order of the fields is D gene, CDR3 length, clone size, J gene, V gene, CDR3 DNA, CDR3 protein. D genes are given only for firm matches. Clone size is not always given. Where it is, it says once, few, many or a class for expanded clones.

d_call: NA; cdr3_length: 14; clone_size: NA; j_call: TRBJ1-4; v_call: TRBV5-4; cdr3_nt: TGTGCCAGCAGCTTGGATCAGCCGCCGGAAAAACTGTTTTTT; cdr3_aa: CASSLDQPPEKLFF
d_call: NA; cdr3_length: 13; clone_size: NA; j_call: TRBJ1-2; v_call: TRBV5-4; cdr3_nt: TGTGCCAGCAGCTTGGGGGGCGCGTATGGCTACACCTTC; cdr3_aa: CASSLGGAYGYTF
d_call: TRBD1; cdr3_length: 17; clone_size: NA; j_call: TRBJ2-2; v_call: TRBV2; cdr3_nt: TGTGCCAGCAGCAAATGGACAGGATCCGCGAACACCGGGGAGCTGTTTTTT; cdr3_aa: CASSKWTGSANTGELFF
d_call: TRBD1; cdr3_length: 18; clone_size: NA; j_call: TRBJ1-5; v_call: TRBV19; cdr3_nt: TGTGCCAGTAGTATGAGGGGGCCGACGGCATATAGCAATCAGCCCCAGCATTTT; cdr3_aa: CASSMRGPTAYSNQPQHF
d_call: TRBD2; cdr3_length: 15; clone_size: once; j_call: TRBJ2-7; v_call: TRBV27; cdr3_nt: TGTGCCAGCAGTTCCCCTACTAGCGGGAGGTACGAGCAGTACTTC; cdr3_aa: CASSSPTSGRYEQYF
d_call: TRBD1; cdr3_length: 18; clone_size: NA; j_call: TRBJ2-3; v_call: TRBV5-6; cdr3_nt: TGTGCCAGCAGCTTGGCCAGGACAGGGGGCTTTCGAGCAGATACGCAGTATTTT; cdr3_aa: CASSLARTGGFRADTQYF
d_call: TRBD1; cdr3_length: 15; clone_size: NA; j_call: TRBJ2-5; v_call: TRBV30; cdr3_nt: TGTGCCTGGAGTGCCCCGGGACAGGGGCAAGAGACCCAGTACTTC; cdr3_aa: CAWSAPGQGQETQYF
d_call: TRBD2; cdr3_length: 15; clone_size: NA; j_call: TRBJ2-7; v_call: TRBV4-3; cdr3_nt: TGCGCCAGCAGTCCTGGGACTAGCGGCACCTACGAGCAGTACTTC; cdr3_aa: CASSPGTSGTYEQYF
d_call: TRBD2; cdr3_length: 16; clone_size: NA; j_call: TRBJ2-7; v_call: TRBV5-1; cdr3_nt: TGCGCCAGCAGCTTGGAACCGGGACTAGCGATCTACGAGCAGTACTTC; cdr3_aa: CASSLEPGLAIYEQYF
d_call: TRBD2; cdr3_length: 15; clone_size: NA; j_call: TRBJ2-5; v_call: TRBV9; cdr3_nt: TGTGCCAGCAGCGTAGAAACTAGCGCACAAGAGACCCAGTACTTC; cdr3_aa: CASSVETSAQETQYF
d_call: NA; cdr3_length: 17; clone_size: NA; j_call: TRBJ1-2; v_call: TRBV30; cdr3_nt: TGTGCCTGGAGTGGCCCCGCCGTTCAGGGCCCCAACGTTCCGGCGCCCTTC; cdr3_aa: CAWSGPAVQGPNVPAPF
d_call: NA; cdr3_length: 14; clone_size: once; j_call: TRBJ1-1; v_call: TRBV27; cdr3_nt: TGTGCCAGCAGTTCGGGACGGGCGAACACTGAAGCTTTCTTT; cdr3_aa: CASSSGRANTEAFF
d_call: TRBD2; cdr3_length: 15; clone_size: NA; j_call: TRBJ2-2; v_call: TRBV30; cdr3_nt: TGTGCCTGGGACGATCTAGCGGGAGGAACCGGGGAGCTGTTTTTT; cdr3_aa: CAWDDLAGGTGELFF
d_call: NA; cdr3_length: 15; clone_size: NA; j_call: TRBJ2-7; v_call: TRBV27; cdr3_nt: TGTGCCAGCAGTACCCCAGGGGCGGGATCGAACGAGCAGTACTTC; cdr3_aa: CASSTPGAGSNEQYF
d_call: TRBD2; cdr3_length: 15; clone_size: NA; j_call: TRBJ2-7; v_call: TRBV4-2; cdr3_nt: TGTGCCAGCAGCTCTACGACTAGCGGGAACTACGAGCAGTACTTC; cdr3_aa: CASSSTTSGNYEQYF
d_call: NA; cdr3_length: 15; clone_size: NA; j_call: TRBJ2-7; v_call: TRBV27; cdr3_nt: TGTGCCAGCAGTTTATCCGGGGGCCCCGCCTACGAGCAGTACTTC; cdr3_aa: CASSLSGGPAYEQYF
d_call: NA; cdr3_length: 19; clone_size: NA; j_call: TRBJ2-3; v_call: TRBV5-8; cdr3_nt: TGTGCCAGCAACAACGGGGTTCTATGGGGACCAATTAACACAGATACGCAGTATTTT; cdr3_aa: CASNNGVLWGPINTDTQYF
d_call: TRBD2; cdr3_length: 18; clone_size: NA; j_call: TRBJ2-1; v_call: TRBV4-3; cdr3_nt: TGCGCCAGCAGCCAAGATCCCGGACTAGGGAGCTCCTACAATGAGCAGTTCTTC; cdr3_aa: CASSQDPGLGSSYNEQFF
d_call: TRBD1; cdr3_length: 15; clone_size: NA; j_call: TRBJ1-2; v_call: TRBV19; cdr3_nt: TGTGCCAGTAGTACACGGACAGGACGCAACTATGGCTACACCTTC; cdr3_aa: CASSTRTGRNYGYTF
d_call: NA; cdr3_length: 15; clone_size: NA; j_call: TRBJ1-1; v_call: TRBV4-1; cdr3_nt: TGCGCCAGCAGCCAGACTTGGACAGCCAACACTGAAGCTTTCTTT; cdr3_aa: CASSQTWTANTEAFF
d_call: NA; cdr3_length: 12; clone_size: NA; j_call: TRBJ1-2; v_call: TRBV27; cdr3_nt: TGTGCCAGCAGTACACAGGGATATGGCTACACCTTC; cdr3_aa: CASSTQGYGYTF
d_call: NA; cdr3_length: 14; clone_size: NA; j_call: TRBJ1-2; v_call: TRBV5-1; cdr3_nt: TGCGCCAGCAGCTTCGACGGAAAGAGCTATGGCTACACCTTC; cdr3_aa: CASSFDGKSYGYTF
d_call: TRBD1; cdr3_length: 15; clone_size: once; j_call: TRBJ2-1; v_call: TRBV27; cdr3_nt: TGTGCCAGCAGTTTTAGGGCAGGGGGTTACAATGAGCAGTTCTTC; cdr3_aa: CASSFRAGGYNEQFF
d_call: NA; cdr3_length: 12; clone_size: NA; j_call: TRBJ1-1; v_call: TRBV18; cdr3_nt: TGTGCCAGCTCACCACCTGCTGGTGAAGCTTTCTTT; cdr3_aa: CASSPPAGEAFF
d_call: TRBD2; cdr3_length: 16; clone_size: NA; j_call: TRBJ2-3; v_call: TRBV6-4; cdr3_nt: TGTGCCACGCGTCGAACCGGGACTAGCGGGACAGATACGCAGTATTTT; cdr3_aa: CATRRTGTSGTDTQYF
d_call: NA; cdr3_length: 13; clone_size: NA; j_call: TRBJ2-7; v_call: TRBV5-1; cdr3_nt: TGCGCCAGCAGCTCCGGGGACCGGTACGAGCAGTACTTC; cdr3_aa: CASSSGDRYEQYF
d_call: TRBD2; cdr3_length: 16; clone_size: NA; j_call: TRBJ2-1; v_call: TRBV27; cdr3_nt: TGTGCCAGCAGTTTAGCTAGCGGGTTGGCGTACAATGAGCAGTTCTTC; cdr3_aa: CASSLASGLAYNEQFF
d_call: NA; cdr3_length: 10; clone_size: NA; j_call: TRBJ1-2; v_call: TRBV20-1; cdr3_nt: TGCAGTGCTAGCGGATCTGGCTACACCTTC; cdr3_aa: CSASGSGYTF
d_call: TRBD2; cdr3_length: 17; clone_size: NA; j_call: TRBJ2-1; v_call: TRBV27; cdr3_nt: TGTGCCAGCAGTTCTTATTTAGCGGGAGTATCCTACAATGAGCAGTTCTTC; cdr3_aa: CASSSYLAGVSYNEQFF
d_call: NA; cdr3_length: 14; clone_size: NA; j_call: TRBJ1-2; v_call: TRBV27; cdr3_nt: TGTGCCAGCAGGAAGCCGGGACTCCTTTATGGCTACACCTTC; cdr3_aa: CASRKPGLLYGYTF
d_call: NA; cdr3_length: 15; clone_size: few; j_call: TRBJ2-7; v_call: TRBV10-2; cdr3_nt: TGCGCCAGCAGTATGCGGGGTCACGACGCCTACGAGCAGTACTTC; cdr3_aa: CASSMRGHDAYEQYF
d_call: TRBD1; cdr3_length: 15; clone_size: NA; j_call: TRBJ2-7; v_call: TRBV5-4; cdr3_nt: TGTGCCAGCAGCTTGGACCGGGACAGACTTTACGAGCAGTACTTC; cdr3_aa: CASSLDRDRLYEQYF
d_call: NA; cdr3_length: 13; clone_size: few; j_call: TRBJ1-1; v_call: TRBV29-1; cdr3_nt: TGCAGCGGATCTCCACCCCTGAGCACTGAAGCTTTCTTT; cdr3_aa: CSGSPPLSTEAFF